A single sample gave rise to the 29 T cell receptor beta chains below, sequenced in a study of T cell responses to AZD1222 COVID-19 vaccine. Only in-frame clones appear in the TCRdb table, and some are missing; sequencing was by immunoSEQ multiplex PCR. This table has approximately 120,000 clones, roughly 90% appearing once. The starting material was peripheral blood, obtained on day 0 of AZD1222 vaccination. The source is an adult in good health.

The rearrangement uses TRBV5-5 and TRBJ1-1, with D hard to call. CDR1 is SGHKS and CDR2 is YYEKEE in the germline V gene (reference sequence). The CDR3 is 17 residues long. V was shortened by 4 bases and J by 0 bases, with 19 bases between the two germline ends. Written as DNA, the CDR3 is TGTGCCAGCAGCATCAACCCGAGTTGGACTTTGAACACTGAAGCTTTCTTT. Protein sequence: CASSINPSWTLNTEAFF.

This chain joins TRBV6-6 and TRBJ2-5; 7 bases match TRBD1. The CDR3 sequence is 13 residues long. Germline-derived CDR1 and CDR2 are MNHNY and SVGAGI (reference sequence). Trimming at V came to 9 bases and at J to 0 bases, leaving 4 bases not matched to a gene. The chain's CDR3 is CASLQGYQETQYF. CDR3 sequence (DNA): TGTGCCAGTCTACAGGGGTACCAAGAGACCCAGTACTTC.

This sequence joins TRBV5-4 and TRBJ2-1, with 10 bases fitting TRBD2. Germline V gives CDR1 SGHNT, CDR2 YYREEE (reference sequence). CDR3 length: 15 residues. J was trimmed by 5 bases and V by 3 bases; bases with no gene match: 5. CDR3: CASSSRTSGHNEQFF. The CDR3 DNA reads TGTGCCAGCAGCTCTAGGACTAGCGGTCACAATGAGCAGTTCTTC.

V and J are TRBV16 and TRBJ1-5; unclear D gene. This CDR3 comprises 13 residues. The V gene's germline CDR1 is KGHSY and CDR2 FQNENV. The V end lost 1 base, the J end lost 5 bases, and 6 bases lay between the germline ends. CDR3 nucleotide sequence: TGTGCCAGCAGCCAATTAAAAGATCAGCCCCAGCATTTT. Protein sequence: CASSQLKDQPQHF.

The chain combines TRBV19 with TRBJ2-1, with D unresolved. The CDR3 spans 14 residues. CDR1 is LNHDA, CDR2 SQIVND, per germline (reference sequence). V was clipped by 5 bases and J by 6 bases, with 14 bases between them. CDR3 sequence (DNA): TGTGCCAGTAGTTGGAACCCCACGCTCAATGAGCAGTTCTTC. Protein: CASSWNPTLNEQFF.

The chain uses TRBV19 and TRBJ2-1, with 12 bases lining up with TRBD2. This CDR3 comprises 15 residues. The trim removed 6 bases at V and 10 bases at J, leaving 10 bases unmatched. Germline-derived CDR1 and CDR2 are LNHDA and SQIVND (reference sequence). The CDR3 reads CASRRSSGGAREQFF. DNA of the CDR3: TGTGCCAGTAGGCGGTCTAGCGGGGGGGCGCGAGAGCAGTTCTTC.

V usage is TRBV19 and J usage is TRBJ1-2; tentative D call: TRBD1 (5 bases). This CDR3 spans 14 amino acids. Trimming shortened V by 6 bases and J by 0 bases, and 11 bases separated the two germline ends. Germline values: CDR1 LNHDA, CDR2 SQIVND (reference sequence). The CDR3 loop is CASSDRAANYGYTF. CDR3 coding DNA: TGTGCCAGTAGCGACAGAGCAGCTAACTATGGCTACACCTTC.

The gene calls are TRBV12-3 or TRBV12-4 and TRBJ1-5; no clear D. V shed 2 bases and J shed 6 bases, with 5 bases lying between them. The CDR3 length is 12 residues. As DNA, the CDR3 is TGTGCCAGCAGTTTAAGGGTTCAGCCCCAGCATTTT. This encodes CASSLRVQPQHF.

The chain uses TRBV4-1 and TRBJ1-5, with TRBD1 matching over 8 bases. The length of the CDR3 is 13 residues. The ends lost 4 bases at V and 5 bases at J; junction bases unmatched: 1. Germline CDR1 and CDR2: MGHRA and YSYEKL. The CDR3 DNA is TGCGCCAGCAGCCCGACAGGGGATCAGCCCCAGCATTTT. As protein: CASSPTGDQPQHF.

J is TRBJ1-2 and V is TRBV19, with D uncertain. The CDR3 contains 14 residues. V dropped 7 bases and J dropped 5 bases, with 17 bases sitting between them. The germline CDR1 and CDR2 sequences are LNHDA and SQIVND (reference sequence). The CDR3 region is CASNRGISSYGYTF. The CDR3 nucleotides are TGTGCCAGTAATAGAGGGATATCCTCGTATGGCTACACCTTC.

This clone appeared once. The chain links TRBV11-2 to TRBJ2-3; 8 bases are shared with TRBD2. Germline-derived CDR1 and CDR2 are SGHAT and FQNNGV. The V segment lost 8 bases and the J segment 1 base; nucleotides outside the gene matches: 8. The CDR3 contains 15 residues. The CDR3: CASPTSGEGTDTQYF. The CDR3 DNA reads as TGTGCCAGCCCCACTAGCGGAGAAGGCACAGATACGCAGTATTTT. The complete variable domain, with remaining parts taken from reference TRBV11-2 and TRBJ2-3, reads EAGVAQSPRYKIIEKRQSVAFWCNPISGHATLYWYQQILGQGPKLLIQFQNNGVVDDSQLPKDRFSAERLKGVDSTLKIQPAKLEDSAVYLCASPTSGEGTDTQYFGPGTRLTVL.

V gene TRBV15 combines with J gene TRBJ2-2; TRBD1 is a possible D gene (5 bases). The CDR3 consists of 13 residues. V was cut by 3 bases and J by 6 bases, with 8 bases left in between. Per the germline V gene, CDR1 is LNHNV and CDR2 is YYDKDF (reference sequence). The CDR3 sequence is CATSRDISGELFF. In nucleotides, the CDR3 is TGTGCCACCAGCAGGGACATCTCCGGGGAGCTGTTTTTT.

J is TRBJ1-2 and V is TRBV4-2; D unclear. The CDR3 sequence is 15 residues long. Germline V lookup: CDR1 LGHNA, CDR2 YNFKEQ. V was shortened by 2 bases and J by 8 bases, with 18 bases between the two germline ends. The CDR3 spells CASSQTTGMRGGYTF. CDR3 coding DNA: TGTGCCAGCAGCCAAACCACGGGCATGCGGGGAGGCTACACCTTC.

This clone was observed a single time. One junction end disagrees with the germline gene, perhaps due to a read error. The identical CDR3 is also encoded by other nucleotide sequences in the sample. DNA of the CDR3: TGTGCCTGGAGTAAACAGGGTGGTGAAGCTTTTTTT. Amino acids: CAWSKQGGEAFF. The chain carries TRBV30 and TRBJ1-1, with TRBD1 as a possible D gene (6 bases). Germline V gene lookup returns CDR1 GTSNPN and CDR2 SVGIG (reference sequence). The CDR3 contains 12 residues.

This sequence joins TRBV24-1 and TRBJ2-5, with D perhaps TRBD2 (7 bases). The CDR3 spans 18 residues. V was cut by 3 bases and J by 2 bases, with 21 bases left in between. Looked up from germline, CDR1 is KGHDR and CDR2 is SFDVKD. CDR3 nucleotides: TGTGCCACCAGTGATCCGCGCGGGGGCGGGGGAAAACAAGAGACCCAGTACTTC. It encodes CATSDPRGGGGKQETQYF.

V usage is TRBV5-1 and J usage is TRBJ2-1, with 10 bases identical to TRBD2. The V gene end was trimmed by 4 bases and the J gene end by 6 bases; junction bases not matched to a gene: 4. The CDR3 runs to 14 residues. The germline gives CDR1 SGHRS, CDR2 YFSETQ. CDR3 sequence (DNA): TGCGCCAGCAGCGATCTAGCGGGAGTCAATGAGCAGTTCTTC. Amino acid sequence: CASSDLAGVNEQFF.

The chain is built from TRBV9 and TRBJ1-4, with TRBD1 as a possible D gene (6 bases). Germline V gene lookup returns CDR1 SGDLS and CDR2 YYNGEE. The CDR3 is 15 amino acids. V shed 7 bases and J shed 4 bases, with 17 bases lying between them. The CDR3, as DNA: TGTGCCAGCGCGGCGGGAGGGGGACTTAATGAAAAACTGTTTTTT. Translating it yields CASAAGGGLNEKLFF.

This rearrangement joins TRBV18 to TRBJ1-3, with D maybe TRBD1 (5 bases). Germline CDR1 is KGHSH and CDR2 is LQKENI. This CDR3 has 18 amino acids. The V and J ends lost 1 base and 4 bases respectively, with 20 bases between them. This CDR3 reads CASSPLPSQGIGGNTIYF. The CDR3 nucleotides read TGTGCCAGCTCACCACTTCCATCCCAGGGAATTGGAGGAAACACCATATATTTT.

The chain employs TRBV6-4 and TRBJ2-3; D is perhaps TRBD1 (5 bases). In germline, CDR1 is MRHNA, CDR2 SNTAGT. This CDR3 has 15 amino acids. Trimming pared 4 bases from V and 3 bases from J, leaving 14 bases between. Written as DNA, the CDR3 is TGTGCCAGCAGTGCGGCAGGGCTTACGACAGATACGCAGTATTTT. It codes for CASSAAGLTTDTQYF.

The V call is TRBV7-2, the J call TRBJ2-6, with D uncertain. Trimming took 7 bases from V and 4 from J, leaving 11 bases between them. This CDR3 region has 14 residues. Germline V gene sequence: CDR1 SGHTA, CDR2 FQGNSA. CDR3 DNA: TGTGCCAGCACCCAGACAAGGGGGGCCAACGTCCTGACTTTC. Its protein product is CASTQTRGANVLTF.

The chain combines TRBV18 with TRBJ2-5; 9 bases line up with TRBD1. The germline gives CDR1 KGHSH, CDR2 LQKENI. This CDR3 is built from 13 residues. Unmatched junction bases numbered 1, after V lost 5 bases and J lost 3 bases. The CDR3 spells CASSWTGEETQYF. CDR3 bases: TGTGCCAGCTCATGGACAGGGGAAGAGACCCAGTACTTC.

This clone has a handful of counts. The germline gene is not matched at one end of the junction; a read error may be the cause. The rearrangement uses TRBV10-2 and TRBJ2-7; D not certain. Looked up from germline, CDR1 is WSHSY and CDR2 is SAAADI. The CDR3 runs 12 residues. CDR3 bases: TGCGCCAGCAGTGATGGAACCGGTCCCGTAACTTTC. Translation: CASSDGTGPVTF.

CDR3 sequence reads: CAWKSGQLDYEQYF. DNA for the CDR3: TGTGCCTGGAAGTCCGGTCAGCTAGACTACGAGCAGTACTTC. V is TRBV30 and J is TRBJ2-7, with D hard to call. The ends were cut back, 4 bases at V and 3 bases at J, with 16 bases in the middle. This CDR3 is 14 amino acids long. Germline V lookup: CDR1 GTSNPN, CDR2 SVGIG (reference sequence).

The CDR3 here is CAISEGPISETQYF. The CDR3, as DNA: TGTGCCATCAGTGAGGGTCCTATCTCGGAGACCCAGTACTTC. V is TRBV10-3 and J is TRBJ2-5; D remains unclear. Looked up from germline, CDR1 is ENHRY and CDR2 is SYGVKD. The CDR3 totals 14 residues. V was pared by 2 bases and J by 5 bases, with 12 bases between.

The V and J genes are TRBV11-2 and TRBJ2-5; D remains ambiguous. Trimming removed 3 bases at V and 0 bases at J, with 8 bases between. The CDR3 loop spans 14 amino acids. CDR1 SGHAT and CDR2 FQNNGV come from the germline V gene. This CDR3 is CASSFSAYQETQYF. DNA of the CDR3: TGTGCCAGCAGCTTTTCAGCGTACCAAGAGACCCAGTACTTC.

The gene calls are TRBV19 and TRBJ2-1; 7 bases line up with TRBD1. This CDR3 spans 14 amino acids. V dropped 7 bases and J dropped 3; count of bases not matched to a gene: 6. The germline V gene has CDR1 LNHDA and CDR2 SQIVND (reference sequence). Written as DNA, the CDR3 is TGTGCCAGTAATTTGGGACAGTACTACAATGAGCAGTTCTTC. This sequence encodes CASNLGQYYNEQFF.

The chain employs TRBV19 and TRBJ2-1; TRBD2 aligns across 10 bases. The V segment lost 7 bases and the J segment 5 bases; nucleotides outside the gene matches: 5. Germline lookup yields CDR1 LNHDA and CDR2 SQIVND (reference sequence). The CDR3 loop spans 14 amino acids. The CDR3 DNA reads TGTGCCAGTACAGGACTAGCGGAACACAATGAGCAGTTCTTC. Amino acid sequence: CASTGLAEHNEQFF.

The genes are TRBV9 and TRBJ1-4, with no clear D. Germline values: CDR1 SGDLS, CDR2 YYNGEE. Trimming removed 2 bases at V and 10 bases at J, with 9 bases between. This CDR3 has 12 residues. In DNA form, the CDR3 reads TGTGCCAGCAGCGTCCTAGAGGGAAAACTGTTTTTT. Its protein is CASSVLEGKLFF.

The chain combines TRBV6-5 with TRBJ2-3; 10 bases are shared with TRBD2. V lost 4 bases to trimming and J lost 6 bases; unmatched junction nucleotides: 10. CDR3 length equals 16 residues. Looked up from germline, CDR1 is MNHEY and CDR2 is SVGAGI. The CDR3 DNA sequence: TGTGCCAGCAGTTTAACAGGGGGTAGCGGGAGGGATACGCAGTATTTT. Protein product: CASSLTGGSGRDTQYF.